This T cell receptor (beta chain) emerged from a study of blood T cell repertoires in COVID-19 (TCRdb year 2020). With respect to the entire study: Samples from collaborators originated in the United States, Italy and Spain and spanned both the acute and convalescent phases of COVID-19. Deeply sampled blood TCRbeta repertoires from subjects exposed to, actively infected with, or recovered from COVID-19 were included in the dataset. The material from the prospective study consisted of cDNA or gDNA derived from T cells, B-cell-depleted T cells, or PBMCs. Where available, HLA class I and class II types were taken from metadata supplied by the sample provider and were not determined by assay-based typing. A de-identified subject ID, COVID-19 status, age in years and sex were almost always included in the sample metadata. The repertoires were released in a freely available public database intended as a resource for research on the immune response to SARS-CoV-2. Samples came from the ongoing ImmuneRACE study (first 160 participants) plus 1,254 subjects from 6 global collaborators.

With respect to this clone: There is no known antigen for this receptor. No base quality information exists; no much larger clone differs at one position.

Collaborating institutions collected whole blood in K2EDTA tubes following their own protocols. For TCRbeta analysis, collaborators shipped samples as frozen whole blood, isolated PBMCs, or DNA extracted from either of those sample types. TCRbeta CDR3 regions were amplified from genomic DNA by means of the immunoSEQ Assay, a bias-controlled multiplex PCR. Concerning the study's data processing: Nucleated cell counts per sample were estimated from amplification of reference gene primers within the assay. Sequence reads were collapsed and filtered to measure the absolute abundance of every unique TCRbeta CDR3 rearrangement. For each sample, productive Simpson clonality was calculated by taking the square root of Simpson's diversity index across productive rearrangements. This immuneACCESS table, as held by TCRdb, lists in-frame sequences with V and J called but not all clones. Of the missing ones, under half trace to an unresolved V gene in checked studies; the others have no known cause. The V and J calls and clone size are taken from that table; D and trimming were inferred from the DNA. Here the sample has 95,000 to 150,000 clones; 70% to 90% occur a single time. Around 7.3% of the sample comes from the top ten.

Results the study describes overall, beyond this receptor: The amount of clinical and demographic metadata varied by source and participant and was provided uncurated.

Sequences MNHEY (CDR1) and SVGAGI (CDR2) are obtained from the germline V gene. V lost 1 base and J lost 7 bases; the stretch between them is 10 bases long. The CDR3 covers 14 residues, taking in both the cysteine and the phenylalanine. The entry retains the CDR3 DNA only, 42 bases that are in frame from base 1. The rearrangement joined TRBV6-5 to TRBJ1-4; TRBD1 is a possible D gene, resting on 5 matching bases. Sequencing used peripheral blood. The TCR sequence derives from a man between 45 and 60 years old with acute or convalescent COVID-19. The DNA sequence is TGTGCCAGCAGTTACTTCAGGGATAGTGAAAAACTGTTTTTT. It codes for CASSYFRDSEKLFF.